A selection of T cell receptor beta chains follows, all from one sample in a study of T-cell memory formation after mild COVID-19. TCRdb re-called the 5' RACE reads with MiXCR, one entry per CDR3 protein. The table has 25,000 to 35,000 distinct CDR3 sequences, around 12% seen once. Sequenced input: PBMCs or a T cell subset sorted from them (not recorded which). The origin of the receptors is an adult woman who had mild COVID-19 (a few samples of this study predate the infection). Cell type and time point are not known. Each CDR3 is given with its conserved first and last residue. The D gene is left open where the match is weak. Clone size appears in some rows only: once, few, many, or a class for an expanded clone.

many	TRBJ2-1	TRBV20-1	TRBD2	CSARDAATSGDHNEQFF	TGCAGTGCTAGAGACGCGGCGACTAGCGGAGACCACAATGAGCAGTTCTTC
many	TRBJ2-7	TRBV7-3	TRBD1	CASRPASGTGAYEQYF	TGTGCCAGCAGGCCTGCTTCCGGGACAGGAGCCTACGAGCAGTACTTC
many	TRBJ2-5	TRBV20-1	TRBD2	CSANPLSGGQLTQYF	TGCAGTGCTAACCCCCTAAGCGGGGGTCAATTAACCCAGTACTTC
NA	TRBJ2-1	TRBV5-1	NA	CASSSRDVVSNEQFF	TGCGCCAGCAGCTCCCGGGACGTCGTTTCCAATGAGCAGTTCTTC
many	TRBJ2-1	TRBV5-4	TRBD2	CASRQGLAEFNEQFF	TGTGCCAGCAGACAGGGACTAGCGGAATTCAATGAGCAGTTCTTC
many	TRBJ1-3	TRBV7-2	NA	CAGGRGLTGNTIYF	TGTGCCGGAGGAAGGGGCTTGACTGGAAACACCATATATTTT
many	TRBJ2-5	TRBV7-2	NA	CASSFTQVSGAQYF	TGTGCCAGCAGCTTCACACAGGTGTCAGGGGCCCAGTACTTC
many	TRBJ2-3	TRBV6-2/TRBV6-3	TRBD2	CASNGGGAGTDTQYF	TGTGCCAGCAACGGCGGGGGGGCCGGCACAGATACGCAGTATTTT
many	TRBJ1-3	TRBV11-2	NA	CATRQFLTGNTIYF	TGTGCCACCAGACAGTTTCTAACTGGAAACACCATATATTTT
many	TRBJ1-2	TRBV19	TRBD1	CAGQGAGGYTF	TGTGCGGGACAGGGGGCCGGGGGCTACACCTTC
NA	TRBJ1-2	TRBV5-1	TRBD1	CASSLGQGAYGYTF	TGCGCCAGCAGCCTCGGACAGGGGGCCTATGGCTACACCTTC
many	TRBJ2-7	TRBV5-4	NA	CASSFRGNSYEQYF	TGTGCCAGCAGCTTTCGGGGAAACTCCTACGAGCAGTACTTC
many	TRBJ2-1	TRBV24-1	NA	CATSDPRESYNEQFF	TGTGCCACCAGTGACCCACGGGAATCCTACAATGAGCAGTTCTTC
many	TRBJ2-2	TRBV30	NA	CAWSLTVNTGELFF	TGTGCCTGGAGTTTGACGGTGAACACCGGGGAGCTGTTTTTT
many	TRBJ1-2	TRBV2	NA	CASSEGRNYGYTF	TGTGCCAGCAGTGAAGGCAGGAACTATGGCTACACCTTC
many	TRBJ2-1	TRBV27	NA	CASSIWGVQYNEQFF	TGTGCCAGCAGTATCTGGGGAGTACAGTACAATGAGCAGTTCTTC
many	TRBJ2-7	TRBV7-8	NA	CASSLGGPGYEQYF	TGTGCCAGCAGCCTCGGAGGGCCGGGCTACGAGCAGTACTTC
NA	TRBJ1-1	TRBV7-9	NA	CASSLHAGGGPEAFF	TGTGCCAGCAGCCTCCACGCGGGGGGGGGGCCTGAAGCTTTCTTT
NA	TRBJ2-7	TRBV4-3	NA	CASSQGRSSRPPSAYEQYF	TGCGCCAGCAGCCAAGGGAGATCTAGCCGCCCCCCTTCAGCCTACGAGCAGTACTTC
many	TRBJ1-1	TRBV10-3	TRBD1	CAISESGTAHAYTEAFF	TGTGCCATCAGTGAGTCCGGGACAGCCCATGCCTACACTGAAGCTTTCTTT
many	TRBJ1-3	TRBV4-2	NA	CASSQELGARNTIYF	TGTGCCAGCAGCCAAGAGCTGGGGGCCAGAAACACCATATATTTT
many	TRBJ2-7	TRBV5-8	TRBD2	CASSLELAGAHEQYF	TGTGCCAGCAGCTTGGAACTAGCGGGAGCACACGAGCAGTACTTC
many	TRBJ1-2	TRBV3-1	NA	CASSQVPGSLGYTF	TGTGCCAGCAGCCAAGTCCCAGGTTCTCTTGGCTACACCTTC
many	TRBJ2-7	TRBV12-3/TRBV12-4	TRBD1	CASSPGTVSYEQYF	TGTGCCAGCAGTCCCGGGACAGTCTCCTACGAGCAGTACTTC
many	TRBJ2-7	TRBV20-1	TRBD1	CSARGQGGYYEQYF	TGCAGTGCTAGAGGACAGGGGGGTTACTACGAGCAGTACTTC
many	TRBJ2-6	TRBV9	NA	CASSVGMESGANVLTF	TGTGCCAGCAGCGTAGGAATGGAATCTGGGGCCAACGTCCTGACTTTC